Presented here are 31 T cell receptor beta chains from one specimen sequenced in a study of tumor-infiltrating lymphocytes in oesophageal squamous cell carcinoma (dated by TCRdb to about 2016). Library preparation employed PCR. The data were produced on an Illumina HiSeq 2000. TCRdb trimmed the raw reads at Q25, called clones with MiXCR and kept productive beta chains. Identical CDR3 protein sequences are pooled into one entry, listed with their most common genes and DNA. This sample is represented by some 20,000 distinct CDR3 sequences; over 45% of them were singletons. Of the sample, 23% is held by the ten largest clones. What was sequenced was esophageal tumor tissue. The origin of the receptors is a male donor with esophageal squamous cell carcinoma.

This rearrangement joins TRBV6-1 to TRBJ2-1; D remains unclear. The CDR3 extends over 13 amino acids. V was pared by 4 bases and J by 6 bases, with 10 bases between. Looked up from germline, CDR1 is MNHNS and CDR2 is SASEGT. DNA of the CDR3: TGTGCCAGCAGTGCCTACTCGGTCAATGAGCAGTTCTTC. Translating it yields CASSAYSVNEQFF.

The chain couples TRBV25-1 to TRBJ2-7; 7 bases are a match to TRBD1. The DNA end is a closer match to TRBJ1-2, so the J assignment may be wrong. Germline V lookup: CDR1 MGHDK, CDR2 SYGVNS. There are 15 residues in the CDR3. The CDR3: CASSEGVNRGYGYTF. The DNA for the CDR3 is TGTGCCAGCAGTGAAGGAGTCAACAGGGGTTATGGCTACACCTTC.

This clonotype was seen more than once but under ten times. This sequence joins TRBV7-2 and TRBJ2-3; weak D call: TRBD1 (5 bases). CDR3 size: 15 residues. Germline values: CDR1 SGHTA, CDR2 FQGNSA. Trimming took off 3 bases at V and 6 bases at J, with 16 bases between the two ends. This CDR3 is CASSFTQASRDTQYF. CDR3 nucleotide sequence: TGTGCCAGCAGCTTCACACAGGCTTCAAGGGATACGCAGTATTTT.

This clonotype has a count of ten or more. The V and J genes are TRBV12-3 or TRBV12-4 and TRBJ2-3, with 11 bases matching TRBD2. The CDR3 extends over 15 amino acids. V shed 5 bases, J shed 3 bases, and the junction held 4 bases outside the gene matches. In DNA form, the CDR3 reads TGTGCCAGCAGTCCTAGCGGGAGGAAGACAGATACGCAGTATTTT. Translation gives CASSPSGRKTDTQYF.

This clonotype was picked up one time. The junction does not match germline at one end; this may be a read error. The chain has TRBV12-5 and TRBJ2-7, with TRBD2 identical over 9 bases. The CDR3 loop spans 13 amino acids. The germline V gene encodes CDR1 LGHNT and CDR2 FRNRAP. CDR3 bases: TGTGCTAGTGGTTTGGGCGGGGGGGCCCCCGAGTTCTTC. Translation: CASGLGGGAPEFF.

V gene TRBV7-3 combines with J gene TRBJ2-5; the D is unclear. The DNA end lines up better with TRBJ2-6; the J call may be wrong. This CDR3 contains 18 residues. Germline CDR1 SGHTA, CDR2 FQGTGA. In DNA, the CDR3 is TGTGCCAGCGGGAAAGCTGGAAATATCGGCTCTGGGGCCAACGTCCTGACTTTC. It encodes CASGKAGNIGSGANVLTF.

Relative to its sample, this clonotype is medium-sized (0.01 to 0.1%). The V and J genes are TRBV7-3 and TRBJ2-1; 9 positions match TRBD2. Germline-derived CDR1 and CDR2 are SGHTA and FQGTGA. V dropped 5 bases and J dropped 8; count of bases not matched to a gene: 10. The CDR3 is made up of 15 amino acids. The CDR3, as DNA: TGTGCCAGCAGCCTAAGCGGGAGGTATAAGGATGAGCAGTTCTTC. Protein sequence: CASSLSGRYKDEQFF.

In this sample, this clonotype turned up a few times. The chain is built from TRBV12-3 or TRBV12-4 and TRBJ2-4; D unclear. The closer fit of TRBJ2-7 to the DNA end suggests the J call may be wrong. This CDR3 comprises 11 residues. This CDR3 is CASSFGYEQYF. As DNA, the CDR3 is TGTGCCAGCAGTTTCGGCTACGAGCAGTACTTC.

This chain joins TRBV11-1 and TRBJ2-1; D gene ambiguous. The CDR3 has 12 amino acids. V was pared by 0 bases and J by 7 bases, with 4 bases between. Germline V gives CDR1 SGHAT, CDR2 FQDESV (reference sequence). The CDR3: CASSLASNEQFF. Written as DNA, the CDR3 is TGTGCCAGCAGCTTAGCGTCGAATGAGCAGTTCTTC.

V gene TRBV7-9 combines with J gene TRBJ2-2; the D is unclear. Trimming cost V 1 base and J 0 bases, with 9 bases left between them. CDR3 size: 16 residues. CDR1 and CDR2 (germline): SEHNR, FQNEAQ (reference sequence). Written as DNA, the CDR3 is TGTGCCAGCAGCTTAGACAGCGTCCCGAACACCGGGGAGCTGTTTTTT. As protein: CASSLDSVPNTGELFF.

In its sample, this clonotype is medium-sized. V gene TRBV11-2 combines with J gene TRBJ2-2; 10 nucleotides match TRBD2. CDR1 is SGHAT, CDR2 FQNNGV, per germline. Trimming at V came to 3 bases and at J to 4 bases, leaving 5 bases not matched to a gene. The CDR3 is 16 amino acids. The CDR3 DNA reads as TGTGCCAGCAGCTTTGGAGCGGGAGGGCTCACCGGGGAGCTGTTTTTT. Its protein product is CASSFGAGGLTGELFF.

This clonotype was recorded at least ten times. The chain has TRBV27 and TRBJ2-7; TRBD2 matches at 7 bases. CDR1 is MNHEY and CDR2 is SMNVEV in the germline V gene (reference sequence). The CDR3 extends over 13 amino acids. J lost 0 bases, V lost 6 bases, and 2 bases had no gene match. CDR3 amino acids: CASRWEGSYEQYF. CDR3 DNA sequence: TGTGCCAGCAGGTGGGAGGGCTCCTACGAGCAGTACTTC.

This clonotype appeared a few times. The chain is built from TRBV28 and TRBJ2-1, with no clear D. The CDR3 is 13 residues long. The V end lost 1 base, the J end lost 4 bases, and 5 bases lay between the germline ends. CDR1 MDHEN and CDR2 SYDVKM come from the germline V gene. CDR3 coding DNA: TGTGCCAGCAGTTTATCCCGTTACAATGAGCAGTTCTTC. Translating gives CASSLSRYNEQFF. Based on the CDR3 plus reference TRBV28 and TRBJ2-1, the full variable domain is DVKVTQSSRYLVKRTGEKVFLECVQDMDHENMFWYRQDPGLGLRLIYFSYDVKMKEKGDIPEGYSVSREKKERFSLILESASTNQTSMYLCASSLSRYNEQFFGPGTRLTVL.

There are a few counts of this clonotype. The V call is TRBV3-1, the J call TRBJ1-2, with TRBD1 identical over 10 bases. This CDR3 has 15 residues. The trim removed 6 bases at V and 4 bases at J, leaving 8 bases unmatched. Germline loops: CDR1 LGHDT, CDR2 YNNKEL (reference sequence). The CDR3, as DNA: TGTGCCAGCAGTCCTTTGACAGGGGGCGTCTATGGCTACACCTTC. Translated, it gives CASSPLTGGVYGYTF.

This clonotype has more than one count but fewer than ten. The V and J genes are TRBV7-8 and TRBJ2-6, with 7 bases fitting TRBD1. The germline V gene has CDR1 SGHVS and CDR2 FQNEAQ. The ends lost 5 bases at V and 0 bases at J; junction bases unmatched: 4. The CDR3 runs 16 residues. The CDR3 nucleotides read TGTGCCAGCAGCAGGACAGGTACCTCTGGGGCCAACGTCCTGACTTTC. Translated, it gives CASSRTGTSGANVLTF.

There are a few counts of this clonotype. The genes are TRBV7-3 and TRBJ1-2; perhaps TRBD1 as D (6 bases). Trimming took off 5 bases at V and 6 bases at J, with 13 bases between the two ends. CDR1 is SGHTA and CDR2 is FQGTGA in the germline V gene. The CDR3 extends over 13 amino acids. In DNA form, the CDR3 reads TGTGCCAGCAGCCACACAGGGTTCGATGGCTACACCTTC. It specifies CASSHTGFDGYTF.

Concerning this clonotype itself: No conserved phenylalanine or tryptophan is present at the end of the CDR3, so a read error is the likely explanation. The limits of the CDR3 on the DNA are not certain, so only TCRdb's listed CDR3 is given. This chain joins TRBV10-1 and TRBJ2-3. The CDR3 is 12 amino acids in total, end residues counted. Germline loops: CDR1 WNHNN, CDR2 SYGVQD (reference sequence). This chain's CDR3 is CASSGTSSTLGT.

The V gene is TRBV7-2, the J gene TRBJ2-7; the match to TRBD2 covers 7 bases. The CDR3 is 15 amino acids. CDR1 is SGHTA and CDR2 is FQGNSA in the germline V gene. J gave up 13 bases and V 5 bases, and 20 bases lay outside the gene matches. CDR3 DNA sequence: TGTGCCAGCAGCCATGGCCGGGACTACCAACAATCGCGCTACTTC. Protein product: CASSHGRDYQQSRYF. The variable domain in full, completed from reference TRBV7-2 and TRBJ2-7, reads GAGVSQSPSNKVTEKGKDVELRCDPISGHTALYWYRQSLGQGLEFLIYFQGNSAPDKSGLPSDRFSAERTGGSVSTLTIQRTQQEDSAVYLCASSHGRDYQQSRYFGPGTRLTVT.

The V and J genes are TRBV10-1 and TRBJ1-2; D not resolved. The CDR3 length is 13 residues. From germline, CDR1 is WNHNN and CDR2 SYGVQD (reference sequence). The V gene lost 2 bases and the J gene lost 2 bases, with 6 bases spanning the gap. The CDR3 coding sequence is TGCGCCAGCAGTGAGCGGCAGAACTATGGCTACACCTTC. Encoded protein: CASSERQNYGYTF.

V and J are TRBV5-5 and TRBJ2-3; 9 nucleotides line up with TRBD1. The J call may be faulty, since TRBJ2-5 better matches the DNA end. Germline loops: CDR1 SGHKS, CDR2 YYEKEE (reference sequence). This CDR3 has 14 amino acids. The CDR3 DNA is TGTGCCAGCAGCTTAGGGACAGGGAAAGAGACCCAGTACTTC. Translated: CASSLGTGKETQYF.

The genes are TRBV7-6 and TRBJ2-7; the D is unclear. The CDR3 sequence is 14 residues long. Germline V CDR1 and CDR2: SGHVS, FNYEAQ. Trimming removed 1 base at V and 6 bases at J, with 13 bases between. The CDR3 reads CASSLGGVGSEQYF. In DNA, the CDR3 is TGTGCCAGCAGCTTAGGAGGAGTAGGTTCCGAGCAGTACTTC.

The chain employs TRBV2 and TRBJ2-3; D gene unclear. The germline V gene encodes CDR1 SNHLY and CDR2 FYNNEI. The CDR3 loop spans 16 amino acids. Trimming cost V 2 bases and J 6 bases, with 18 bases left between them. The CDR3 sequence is CASSEQAINSGDTQYF. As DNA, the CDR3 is TGTGCCAGCAGTGAACAGGCTATCAACTCCGGGGATACGCAGTATTTT.

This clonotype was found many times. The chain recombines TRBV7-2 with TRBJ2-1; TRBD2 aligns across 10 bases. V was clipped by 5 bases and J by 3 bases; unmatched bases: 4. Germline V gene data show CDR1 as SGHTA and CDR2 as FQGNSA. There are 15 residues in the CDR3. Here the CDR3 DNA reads TGTGCCAGCAGCGATACTAGCGGGAACTACAATGAGCAGTTCTTC. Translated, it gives CASSDTSGNYNEQFF. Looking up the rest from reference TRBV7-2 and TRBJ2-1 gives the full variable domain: GAGVSQSPSNKVTEKGKDVELRCDPISGHTALYWYRQSLGQGLEFLIYFQGNSAPDKSGLPSDRFSAERTGGSVSTLTIQRTQQEDSAVYLCASSDTSGNYNEQFFGPGTRLTVL.

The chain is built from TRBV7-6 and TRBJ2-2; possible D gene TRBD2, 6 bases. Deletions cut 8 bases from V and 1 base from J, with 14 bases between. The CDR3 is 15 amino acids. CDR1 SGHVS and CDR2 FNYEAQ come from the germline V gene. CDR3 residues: CASATRRENTGELFF. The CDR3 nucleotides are TGTGCCAGCGCGACTAGGCGGGAGAACACCGGGGAGCTGTTTTTT.

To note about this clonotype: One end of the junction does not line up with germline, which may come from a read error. The CDR3 sequence is CASSLEGYPSYEQYF. As DNA, the CDR3 is TGTGCCAGCAGCTTAGAAGGGTATCCTTCCTACGAGCAGTACTTT. This chain uses TRBV7-2 with TRBJ1-6; D is unclear. This CDR3 is built from 15 residues. CDR1 and CDR2 from the germline V gene are SGHTA and FQGNSA.

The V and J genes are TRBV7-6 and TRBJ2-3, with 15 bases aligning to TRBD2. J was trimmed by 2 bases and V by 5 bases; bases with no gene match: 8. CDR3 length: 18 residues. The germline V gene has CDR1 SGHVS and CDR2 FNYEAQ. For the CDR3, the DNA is TGTGCCAGCAGCCTCGGACTAGCGGGAGGGCAAGTCACAGATACGCAGTATTTT. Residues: CASSLGLAGGQVTDTQYF.

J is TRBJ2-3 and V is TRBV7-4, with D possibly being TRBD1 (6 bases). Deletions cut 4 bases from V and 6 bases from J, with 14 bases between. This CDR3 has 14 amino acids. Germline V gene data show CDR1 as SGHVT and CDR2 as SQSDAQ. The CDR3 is CASSWATQGDTQYF. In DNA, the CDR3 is TGTGCCAGCAGCTGGGCTACCCAGGGGGATACGCAGTATTTT.

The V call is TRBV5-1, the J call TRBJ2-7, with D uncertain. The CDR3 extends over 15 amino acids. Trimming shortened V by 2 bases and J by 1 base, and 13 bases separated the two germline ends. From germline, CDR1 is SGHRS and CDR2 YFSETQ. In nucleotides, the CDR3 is TGCGCCAGCAGCTTACAGCCACCAATTTCCTACGAGCAGTACTTC. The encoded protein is CASSLQPPISYEQYF.

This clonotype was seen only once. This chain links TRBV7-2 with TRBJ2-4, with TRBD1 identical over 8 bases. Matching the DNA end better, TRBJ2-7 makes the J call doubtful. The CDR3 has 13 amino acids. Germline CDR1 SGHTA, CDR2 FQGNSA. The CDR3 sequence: CASSLTGVSEQYF. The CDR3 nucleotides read TGTGCCAGCAGCCTGACAGGGGTCTCCGAGCAGTACTTC.

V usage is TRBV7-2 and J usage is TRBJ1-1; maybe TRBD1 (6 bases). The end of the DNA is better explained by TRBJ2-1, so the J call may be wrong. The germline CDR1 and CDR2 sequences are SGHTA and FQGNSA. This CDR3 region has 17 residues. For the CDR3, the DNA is TGTGCCAGCAGCTTATTTGGGAACAGGGTTGGAGACAATGAGCAGTTCTTC. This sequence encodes CASSLFGNRVGDNEQFF.

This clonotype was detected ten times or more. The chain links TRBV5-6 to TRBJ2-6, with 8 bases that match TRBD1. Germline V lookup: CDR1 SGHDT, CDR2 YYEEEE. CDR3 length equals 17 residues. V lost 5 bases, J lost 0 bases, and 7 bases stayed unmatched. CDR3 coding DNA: TGTGCCAGCAGGGACAGGGAGAAGGCCTCTGGGGCCAACGTCCTGACTTTC. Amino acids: CASRDREKASGANVLTF. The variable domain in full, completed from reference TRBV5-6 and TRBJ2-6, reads DAGVTQSPTHLIKTRGQQVTLRCSPKSGHDTVSWYQQALGQGPQFIFQYYEEEERQRGNFPDRFSGHQFPNYSSELNVNALLLGDSALYLCASRDREKASGANVLTFGAGSRLTVL.